Shown below are 10 T cell receptor beta chains from a single sample sequenced in a study of T cells in Graves' hyperthyroidism and ophthalmopathy. What was amplified from RNA transcripts were TCR beta CDR3 regions. Initially, a first-round RT-PCR of the TCR CDR3 employed the HTBI primer set. TCRdb re-called the multiplex PCR reads through MiXCR, storing one row per CDR3 protein. The sample includes more than 300,000 distinct CDR3 sequences, 15% to 20% of them seen just once. Sequenced: blood. The receptor source for this set is a man aged 18-30 years with Graves' ophthalmopathy.

The rearrangement joins TRBV12-3 or TRBV12-4 to TRBJ1-4; D is perhaps TRBD1 (6 bases). This CDR3 contains 18 residues. V shed 4 bases and J shed 1 base, with 19 bases lying between them. CDR3 in DNA: TGTGCCAGCAGTTCGGGTTGGGGGGGCCTAGTAACTAATGAAAAACTGTTTTTT. This codes for CASSSGWGGLVTNEKLFF.

This clonotype was recorded a few times. The genes are TRBV4-2 and TRBJ1-2; D ambiguous. CDR1 and CDR2 (germline): LGHNA, YNFKEQ. Trimming stripped 0 bases from V and 4 bases from J, with 12 bases between. This CDR3 has 15 amino acids. CDR3 protein: CASSQDRGSLYGYTF. The CDR3 nucleotides read TGTGCCAGCAGCCAAGATCGTGGCAGTCTCTATGGCTACACCTTC.

In this sample, this clonotype turned up many times. The CDR3 spells CASSLGSGGGNEQFF. CDR3 in DNA: TGTGCCAGCAGCTTAGGATCAGGGGGGGGAAATGAGCAGTTCTTC. The chain recombines TRBV7-2 with TRBJ2-1, with D perhaps matching TRBD1 or TRBD2 (7 bases each). The V gene lost 1 base and the J gene lost 7 bases, with 14 bases spanning the gap. This CDR3 comprises 15 residues. Looked up from germline, CDR1 is SGHTA and CDR2 is FQGNSA. The variable domain in full, with the rest retrieved from reference TRBV7-2 and TRBJ2-1, is GAGVSQSPSNKVTEKGKDVELRCDPISGHTALYWYRQSLGQGLEFLIYFQGNSAPDKSGLPSDRFSAERTGGSVSTLTIQRTQQEDSAVYLCASSLGSGGGNEQFFGPGTRLTVL.

The rearrangement uses TRBV18 and TRBJ1-5; tentative D call: TRBD1 (5 bases). The germline CDR1 and CDR2 sequences are KGHSH and LQKENI. The V and J ends lost 5 bases and 4 bases respectively, with 21 bases between them. The CDR3 is 17 amino acids. This chain's CDR3 is CASSDTLSWDGNQPQHF. The CDR3 DNA reads TGTGCCAGCTCAGACACACTGTCTTGGGACGGGAATCAGCCCCAGCATTTT.

This clonotype was detected ten times or more. This rearrangement joins TRBV11-2 to TRBJ1-5, with D perhaps matching TRBD1 (5 bases). Trimming took 3 bases from V and 5 from J, leaving 11 bases between them. The V gene's germline CDR1 is SGHAT and CDR2 FQNNGV. CDR3 length: 14 amino acids. CDR3 in amino acids: CASSLGTPDQPQHF. Here the CDR3 DNA reads TGTGCCAGCAGCTTGGGGACCCCCGATCAGCCCCAGCATTTT.

This clonotype was detected ten times or more. The rearrangement joins TRBV12-3 or TRBV12-4 to TRBJ2-3, with unresolved D. Trimming shortened V by 1 base and J by 0 bases, and 5 bases separated the two germline ends. There are 14 residues in the CDR3. The CDR3 DNA follows: TGTGCCAGCAGTTTAGGGGTTAGCACAGATACGCAGTATTTT. This translates into CASSLGVSTDTQYF.

This clonotype was observed a few times. The gene calls are TRBV19 and TRBJ1-6, with D hard to call. The CDR3 has 12 residues. V lost 8 bases and J lost 3, with 5 bases in between. Looked up from germline, CDR1 is LNHDA and CDR2 is SQIVND (reference sequence). The chain's CDR3 is CASCDYNSPLHF. CDR3 nucleotide sequence: TGTGCCAGTTGCGACTATAATTCACCCCTCCACTTT.

The sample holds many counts of this clonotype. The CDR3 reads CSVEGAQGDGYTF. The CDR3 DNA sequence: TGCAGCGTTGAGGGTGCACAGGGTGATGGCTACACCTTC. This sequence joins TRBV29-1 and TRBJ1-2, with D perhaps matching TRBD1 (6 bases). The CDR3 sequence is 13 residues long. CDR1 is SQVTM and CDR2 is ANQGSEA in the germline V gene. Trimming stripped 3 bases from V and 6 bases from J, with 14 bases between.

This clonotype was counted between two and nine times. V usage is TRBV7-9 and J usage is TRBJ2-7; the match to TRBD1 covers 10 bases. The CDR3 covers 14 residues. The V gene's germline CDR1 is SEHNR and CDR2 FQNEAQ (reference sequence). V trimming: 7 bases; J trimming: 8 bases; junction bases outside the gene matches: 11. The CDR3 region has the DNA TGTGCCAGCACTTTCGGGACAGGGGCGTACAAGCAGTACTTC. Translation: CASTFGTGAYKQYF.

The sample holds many counts of this clonotype. This chain uses TRBV10-3 with TRBJ1-1; D is perhaps TRBD1 (5 bases). Germline CDR1 is ENHRY and CDR2 is SYGVKD. V lost 6 bases and J 2 bases, leaving 10 bases between the germline ends. CDR3 length equals 13 residues. In DNA form, the CDR3 reads TGTGCCATCAGCCGGGACGGTAACACTGAAGCTTTCTTT. This gives the protein CAISRDGNTEAFF.